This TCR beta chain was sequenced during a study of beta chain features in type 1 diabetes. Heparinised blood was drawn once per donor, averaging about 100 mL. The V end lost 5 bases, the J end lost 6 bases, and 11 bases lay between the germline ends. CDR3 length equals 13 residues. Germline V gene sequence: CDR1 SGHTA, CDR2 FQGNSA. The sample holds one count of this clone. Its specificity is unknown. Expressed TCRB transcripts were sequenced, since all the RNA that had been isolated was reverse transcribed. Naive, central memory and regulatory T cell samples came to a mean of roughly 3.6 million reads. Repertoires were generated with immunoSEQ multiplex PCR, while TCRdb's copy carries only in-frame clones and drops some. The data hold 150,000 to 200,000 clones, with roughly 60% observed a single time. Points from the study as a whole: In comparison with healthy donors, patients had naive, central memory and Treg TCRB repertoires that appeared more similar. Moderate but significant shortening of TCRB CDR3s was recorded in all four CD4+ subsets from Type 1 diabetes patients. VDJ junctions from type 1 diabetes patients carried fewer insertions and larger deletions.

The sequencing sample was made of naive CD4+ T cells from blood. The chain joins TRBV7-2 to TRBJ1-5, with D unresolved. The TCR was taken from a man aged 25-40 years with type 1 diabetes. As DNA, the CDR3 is TGTGCCAGCAGCACCCTCATCTCTCAGCCCCAGCATTTT. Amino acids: CASSTLISQPQHF.